Following are 21 T cell receptor beta chains from one sample sequenced in a study of response to subunit inactivated influenza vaccine. MiXCR was run by TCRdb on the RT-PCR reads, yielding one entry per CDR3 protein. The repertoire has roughly 650,000 distinct CDR3 sequences, about 14% of them found once; the top ten carry roughly 7.2%. Specimen: PBMCs from blood, collected about 14 days before vaccination. Receptor source: a man aged 50-60 years who received an inactivated influenza vaccine.

This clonotype was seen only a few times. The V gene is TRBV28, the J gene TRBJ1-4, with D possibly matching TRBD1 (6 bases). Per germline, CDR1 MDHEN and CDR2 SYDVKM. V lost 6 bases to trimming and J lost 7 bases, with 15 bases between them. This CDR3 comprises 14 residues. CDR3 protein: CASSVRGLGEKLFF. The CDR3 DNA follows: TGTGCCAGCAGCGTACGGGGGCTTGGTGAAAAACTGTTTTTT.

This chain links TRBV20-1 with TRBJ2-2; D uncertain. Germline V gives CDR1 DFQATT, CDR2 SNEGSKA (reference sequence). Between the trimmed V and J ends, which lost 0 bases and 3 bases, there was a span of 14 bases. The CDR3 loop spans 16 amino acids. For the CDR3, the DNA is TGCAGTGCTAGAGAGGGGTTCCGCAAAGACACCGGGGAGCTGTTTTTT. It translates to CSAREGFRKDTGELFF.

V and J are TRBV7-8 and TRBJ2-7, with D maybe TRBD1 (6 bases). Germline V gene lookup returns CDR1 SGHVS and CDR2 FQNEAQ. The CDR3 is 12 amino acids. V was pared by 6 bases and J by 12 bases, with 18 bases between. Here the CDR3 DNA reads TGTGCCAGCAGTCCACGGTCTGGGGGCACGTACTTC. As protein: CASSPRSGGTYF. The whole variable domain, filled in from reference TRBV7-8 and TRBJ2-7, reads GAGVSQSPRYKVAKRGQDVALRCDPISGHVSLFWYQQALGQGPEFLTYFQNEAQLDKSGLPSDRFFAERPEGSVSTLKIQRTQQEDSAVYLCASSPRSGGTYFGPGTRLTVT.

The rearrangement uses TRBV12-3 or TRBV12-4 and TRBJ2-7, with D uncertain. V gave up 6 bases and J gave up 5 bases, with 11 bases separating them. This CDR3 has 12 residues. The DNA of the CDR3 is TGTGCCAGCAGCTGGGGATGGGACGAGCAGTACTTC. It specifies CASSWGWDEQYF.

The chain is built from TRBV29-1 and TRBJ2-1; D not certain. The germline V gene has CDR1 SQVTM and CDR2 ANQGSEA. V was shortened by 2 bases and J by 8 bases, with 7 bases between the two germline ends. The CDR3 has 11 residues. The CDR3 nucleotides are TGCAGCGTTGAAAGGGCCCATGAGCAGTTCTTC. Amino acids: CSVERAHEQFF.

V usage is TRBV30 and J usage is TRBJ1-5, with D unclear. Trimming took off 0 bases at V and 3 bases at J, with 15 bases between the two ends. This CDR3 spans 16 amino acids. Germline CDR1 and CDR2: GTSNPN and SVGIG (reference sequence). CDR3 nucleotides: TGTGCCTGGAGTGTAAAATGGGCAGCGGACAATCAGCCCCAGCATTTT. Protein sequence: CAWSVKWAADNQPQHF.

This clonotype was observed a handful of times. This chain connects TRBV9 to TRBJ2-1, with D uncertain. This CDR3 is built from 15 residues. The germline V gene encodes CDR1 SGDLS and CDR2 YYNGEE. V shed 3 bases and J shed 4 bases, with 14 bases lying between them. The CDR3 loop reads CASSGSSIGYNEQFF. The CDR3 nucleotides are TGTGCCAGCAGCGGCTCGTCGATAGGATACAATGAGCAGTTCTTC.

Concerning this clonotype itself: A read error may account for a junction end that differs from germline. The chain links TRBV28 to TRBJ2-7, with TRBD2 identical over 12 bases. The CDR3 loop spans 15 amino acids. The V gene's germline CDR1 is MDHEN and CDR2 SYDVKM. The DNA of the CDR3 is TGTGCCAGCAGTCAAACCGGGACTAGCGGGCCGAAAAAGCAGTTC. This codes for CASSQTGTSGPKKQF.

This clonotype has ten or more counts. V gene TRBV2 combines with J gene TRBJ2-1, with 11 bases lining up with TRBD2. The CDR3 runs to 15 residues. V was clipped by 7 bases and J by 7 bases; unmatched bases: 9. Germline assignment: CDR1 SNHLY and CDR2 FYNNEI. The CDR3 sequence: CASKYDSGGGNEQFF. The CDR3 nucleotides read TGTGCCAGCAAATACGATAGCGGGGGGGGGAATGAGCAGTTCTTC.

The V and J genes are TRBV7-2 and TRBJ1-6; 7 positions agree with TRBD1. The V gene's germline CDR1 is SGHTA and CDR2 FQGNSA. Unmatched junction bases numbered 5, after V lost 4 bases and J lost 5 bases. The CDR3 extends over 15 amino acids. The CDR3 here is CASSSPTGDNSPLHF. In DNA, the CDR3 is TGTGCCAGCAGCTCGCCCACAGGGGATAATTCACCCCTCCACTTT.

Ten or more counts support this clonotype. This sequence joins TRBV14 and TRBJ1-2; the D is unclear. Germline loops: CDR1 SGHDN, CDR2 FVKESK. V was clipped by 3 bases and J by 2 bases, with 4 bases between them. The CDR3 loop spans 12 amino acids. The CDR3 loop reads CASSQRNYGYTF. In DNA form, the CDR3 reads TGTGCCAGCAGCCAGCGCAACTATGGCTACACCTTC.

The chain employs TRBV9 and TRBJ1-5, with D tentatively TRBD1 (5 bases). Per the germline V gene, CDR1 is SGDLS and CDR2 is YYNGEE. Trimming cost V 4 bases and J 5 bases, with 19 bases left between them. The CDR3 sequence is 16 residues long. The chain's CDR3 is CASSPSTGTAYQPQHF. In DNA form, the CDR3 reads TGTGCCAGCAGCCCCAGTACCGGGACCGCCTATCAGCCCCAGCATTTT.

This clonotype came up many times. The chain joins TRBV7-8 to TRBJ2-3; 13 positions match TRBD2. This CDR3 spans 18 amino acids. The V segment lost 5 bases and the J segment 1 base; nucleotides outside the gene matches: 9. The germline V gene encodes CDR1 SGHVS and CDR2 FQNEAQ. The CDR3 bases are TGTGCCAGCAGCGGGCCGGGGACTAGCGGGGAGCGCACAGATACGCAGTATTTT. It translates to CASSGPGTSGERTDTQYF.

In its sample, this clonotype was seen a few times. The rearrangement joins TRBV28 to TRBJ2-5; possibly TRBD1 for D (5 bases). V was clipped by 5 bases and J by 0 bases, with 13 bases between them. The CDR3 totals 15 residues. CDR1 is MDHEN and CDR2 is SYDVKM in the germline V gene. DNA for the CDR3: TGTGCCAGCAGTCTAACTGACAGTTACCAAGAGACCCAGTACTTC. Protein sequence: CASSLTDSYQETQYF.

This clonotype has more than one count but fewer than ten. The chain links TRBV28 to TRBJ1-1; 8 bases map to TRBD1. In germline, CDR1 is MDHEN, CDR2 SYDVKM. With V trimmed by 7 bases and J by 5 bases, 12 bases remained unmatched. CDR3 size: 15 residues. The CDR3 nucleotides are TGTGCCAGCATTAGAGGACAGGGTGGGTGGACTGAAGCTTTCTTT. Translation gives CASIRGQGGWTEAFF.

This clonotype was seen at least ten times. The chain recombines TRBV7-2 with TRBJ1-1, with unresolved D. Trimming cost V 4 bases and J 6 bases, with 12 bases left between them. The germline CDR1 and CDR2 sequences are SGHTA and FQGNSA. The CDR3 has 13 amino acids. CDR3 bases: TGTGCCAGCAGCTATACAAGAACAGCTGAAGCTTTCTTT. It encodes CASSYTRTAEAFF.

The chain couples TRBV10-3 to TRBJ2-7; D may be TRBD2 (5 bases). V lost 3 bases, J lost 8 bases, and 8 bases lay in between. The CDR3 extends over 11 amino acids. Germline-derived CDR1 and CDR2 are ENHRY and SYGVKD. The CDR3 DNA reads TGTGCCATCAGTGATACGGGAAAGCAGTACTTC. Encoded protein: CAISDTGKQYF.

This clonotype was counted only a few times. The chain carries TRBV20-1 and TRBJ2-2; D possibly corresponds to TRBD1 (5 bases). Per the germline V gene, CDR1 is DFQATT and CDR2 is SNEGSKA (reference sequence). V dropped 0 bases and J dropped 1 base, with 12 bases sitting between them. The CDR3 covers 16 residues. CDR3 amino acids: CSARDPKDRNTGELFF. CDR3 DNA sequence: TGCAGTGCTAGAGATCCTAAAGACAGGAACACCGGGGAGCTGTTTTTT.

This clonotype was picked up many times. The chain recombines TRBV12-3 or TRBV12-4 with TRBJ2-2; D gene unclear. CDR3 length: 14 amino acids. Trimming left V 6 bases short and J 8 bases short, with 16 bases between. CDR3 coding DNA: TGTGCCAGCAGACGACCGGGTGCTAAAGGGGAGCTGTTTTTT. Its translation is CASRRPGAKGELFF.

This clonotype showed up just a few times. The J gene is TRBJ1-1, the V gene TRBV18; unclear D gene. Germline CDR1 reads KGHSH; CDR2 reads LQKENI. Trimming stripped 4 bases from V and 3 bases from J, with 24 bases between. The CDR3 runs 18 residues. CDR3 in amino acids: CASSLDPLARHGDTEAFF. CDR3 in DNA: TGTGCCAGCTCACTCGACCCTTTAGCGCGCCACGGGGACACTGAAGCTTTCTTT.

This clonotype was observed a handful of times. The chain is built from TRBV12-3 or TRBV12-4 and TRBJ1-2; 9 bases align to TRBD1. Germline trimming cut 10 bases from V and 4 bases from J; bases unmatched to any gene: 13. CDR3 length equals 15 residues. CDR3 residues: CAIRDRASIGYGYTF. CDR3 nucleotides: TGTGCCATCCGGGACAGGGCGTCGATCGGCTATGGCTACACCTTC.